The table lists the clone carrying this TCR beta chain with a count of one. V was pared by 7 bases and J by 2 bases, with 4 bases of the junction left unmatched. This CDR3 comprises 13 residues. Recovered status in Cohort 3 required two negative PCRs, clearance, or symptom resolution. This sample is drawn from a study of blood T cell repertoires in COVID-19. Assay: immunoSEQ multiplex PCR; the TCRdb copy retains only in-frame clones and omits some. The sample contains nearly 200,000 clones, 84% of which appear only once. This TCR came from a man in his forties or fifties who had recovered from COVID-19. Source material: PBMCs or T cells enriched from blood (not recorded which). The chain uses TRBV12-3 or TRBV12-4 and TRBJ1-2; 7 nucleotides agree with TRBD1. CDR3 sequence (DNA): TGTGCCAGCAATCTGGGACAGAACTATGGCTACACCTTC. Encoded protein: CASNLGQNYGYTF.